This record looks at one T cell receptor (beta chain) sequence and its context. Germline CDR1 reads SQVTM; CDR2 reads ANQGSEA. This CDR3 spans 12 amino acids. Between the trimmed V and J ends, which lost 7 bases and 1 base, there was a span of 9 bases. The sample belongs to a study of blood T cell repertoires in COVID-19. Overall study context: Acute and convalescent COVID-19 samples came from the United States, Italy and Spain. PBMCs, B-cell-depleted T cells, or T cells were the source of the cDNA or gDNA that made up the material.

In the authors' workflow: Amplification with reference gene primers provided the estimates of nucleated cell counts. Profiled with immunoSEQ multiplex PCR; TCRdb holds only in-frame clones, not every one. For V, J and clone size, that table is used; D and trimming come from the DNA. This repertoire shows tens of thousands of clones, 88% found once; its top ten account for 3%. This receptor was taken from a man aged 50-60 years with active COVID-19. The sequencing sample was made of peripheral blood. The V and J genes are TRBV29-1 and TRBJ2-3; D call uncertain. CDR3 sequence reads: CSAPRGTDTQYF. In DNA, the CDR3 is TGCAGCGCCCCCCGAGGCACAGATACGCAGTATTTT.